This section outlines one TCR beta chain sequence together with its context. Here immunoSEQ multiplex PCR was the method, and the copy in TCRdb shows in-frame clones only, minus some. There are a few thousand clones in the sample; roughly 80% occur only once, and approximately 13% lies in the top ten. The data stem from a study of chemoradiotherapy in HPV16-positive cancers. Sampling was conducted from a patient who underwent chemoradiotherapy. This sequence was found in a human donor with HPV-associated anogenital cancer.

This chain's CDR3 is CSASRGDEQFF. DNA for the CDR3: TGCAGTGCATCGAGGGGCGATGAGCAGTTCTTC. The V and J genes are TRBV20-1 and TRBJ2-1, with D possibly being TRBD1 or TRBD2 (5 bases each). Germline V gene lookup returns CDR1 DFQATT and CDR2 SNEGSKA (reference sequence). The V gene lost 6 bases and the J gene lost 8 bases, with 11 bases spanning the gap. This CDR3 is built from 11 residues.